What follows are 3 T cell receptor beta chains derived from one specimen sequenced in a study of T cells in Graves' hyperthyroidism and ophthalmopathy. RNA transcripts served as the template for amplifying TCR beta CDR3 regions. With the HTBI primer set, the TCR CDR3 went through a first round of RT-PCR. TCRdb re-derived calls from the multiplex PCR reads in MiXCR, one entry per CDR3 protein. Here the sample spans 300,000 to 450,000 distinct CDR3 sequences, more than 15% being singletons. Material for sequencing was blood. The receptor set was obtained from a young woman with Graves' hyperthyroidism that later progressed to Graves' ophthalmopathy.

This clonotype has only a few counts. The chain couples TRBV15 to TRBJ2-1; D is unresolved. Per germline, CDR1 LNHNV and CDR2 YYDKDF (reference sequence). CDR3 size: 13 residues. The V end was cut by 0 bases, the J end by 5 bases, with 5 bases between. The CDR3 DNA is TGTGCCACCAGCAGAGACCCAAACAATGAGCAGTTCTTC. Residues: CATSRDPNNEQFF.

In its sample, this clonotype was seen a few times. The chain uses TRBV4-2 and TRBJ1-4, with D uncertain. The CDR3 is 15 amino acids. The V end was cut by 4 bases, the J end by 10 bases, with 19 bases between. Germline CDR1 LGHNA, CDR2 YNFKEQ. The CDR3 sequence: CASSLERSREGKLFF. The CDR3 DNA follows: TGTGCCAGCAGCCTTGAAAGGTCCAGAGAAGGAAAACTGTTTTTT.

The chain recombines TRBV27 with TRBJ2-7; 7 bases map to TRBD1. Germline V gene sequence: CDR1 MNHEY, CDR2 SMNVEV (reference sequence). The CDR3 is 17 amino acids. V shed 1 base and J 7 bases; nucleotides not matched to a gene: 16. This chain's CDR3 is CASSLFETGTRTGEQYF. The CDR3 region has the DNA TGTGCCAGCAGTTTATTCGAGACAGGGACCCGGACGGGGGAGCAGTACTTC.